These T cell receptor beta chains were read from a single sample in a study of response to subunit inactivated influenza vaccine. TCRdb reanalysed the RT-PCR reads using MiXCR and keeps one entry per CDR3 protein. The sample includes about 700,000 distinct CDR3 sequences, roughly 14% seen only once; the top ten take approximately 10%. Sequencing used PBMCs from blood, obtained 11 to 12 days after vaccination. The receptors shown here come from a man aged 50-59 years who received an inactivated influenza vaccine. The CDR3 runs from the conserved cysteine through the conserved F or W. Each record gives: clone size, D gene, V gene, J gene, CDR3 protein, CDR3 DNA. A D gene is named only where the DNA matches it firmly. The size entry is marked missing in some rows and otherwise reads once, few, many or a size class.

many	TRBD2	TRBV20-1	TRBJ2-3	CSASRGRSTDTQYF	TGCAGTGCTAGTCGCGGGAGAAGCACAGATACGCAGTATTTT
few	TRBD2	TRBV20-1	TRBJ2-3	CSARGTSGPTDTQYF	TGCAGTGCTAGAGGGACTAGCGGACCCACAGATACGCAGTATTTT
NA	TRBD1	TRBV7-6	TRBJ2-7	CASSSYSWTGPYEQYF	TGTGCCAGCAGCTCTTATTCTTGGACAGGGCCTTACGAGCAGTACTTC
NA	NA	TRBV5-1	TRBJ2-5	CASSGGARKGTQYF	TGCGCCAGCAGCGGGGGGGCGCGGAAAGGGACCCAGTACTTC
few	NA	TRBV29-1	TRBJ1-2	CSGQGAYGYTF	TGCAGCGGCCAGGGTGCCTATGGCTACACCTTC
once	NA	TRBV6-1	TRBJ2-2	CASRHTDGSNTGELFF	TGTGCCAGCAGACATACGGACGGATCGAACACCGGGGAGCTGTTTTTT
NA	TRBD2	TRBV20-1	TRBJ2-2	CSAGPGLASSRELFF	TGCAGTGCTGGACCGGGACTAGCGTCCTCAAGGGAGCTGTTTTTT
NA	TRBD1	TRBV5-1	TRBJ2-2	CASREGTGGPGELFF	TGCGCCAGCAGGGAAGGGACAGGGGGTCCCGGGGAGCTGTTTTTT
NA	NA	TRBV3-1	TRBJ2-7	CASSQSQGYNEQYF	TGTGCCAGCAGCCAAAGCCAGGGGTATAACGAGCAGTACTTC
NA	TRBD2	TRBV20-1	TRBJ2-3	CCARSPGTSGGGDTQYF	TGCTGTGCTAGATCCCCTGGTACTAGCGGGGGTGGAGATACGCAGTATTTT
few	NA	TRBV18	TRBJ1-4	CASSSDTNEKLFF	TGTGCCAGCTCATCGGACACTAATGAAAAACTGTTTTTT
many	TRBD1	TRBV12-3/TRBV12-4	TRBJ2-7	CASSSTGYEQYF	TGTGCCAGCAGTTCGACAGGGTACGAGCAGTACTTC
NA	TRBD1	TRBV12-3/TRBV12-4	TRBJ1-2	CASSPPLGQGAKRGGYTF	TGTGCCAGCAGTCCCCCTCTAGGACAGGGGGCGAAAAGAGGTGGCTACACCTTC
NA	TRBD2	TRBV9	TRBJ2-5	CASSPTAGGPRETQYF	TGTGCCAGCAGCCCTACAGCGGGGGGGCCCCGAGAGACCCAGTACTTC
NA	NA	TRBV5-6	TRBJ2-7	CASSLRVSYEQYF	TGTGCCAGCAGCTTACGGGTCTCCTACGAGCAGTACTTC
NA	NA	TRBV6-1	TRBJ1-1	CASSDGGRRTEAFF	TGTGCCAGCAGCGACGGAGGCAGAAGGACTGAAGCTTTCTTT
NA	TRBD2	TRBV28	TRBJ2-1	CASSAPPGLANEQFF	TGTGCCAGCAGTGCCCCTCCGGGACTAGCCAATGAGCAGTTCTTC
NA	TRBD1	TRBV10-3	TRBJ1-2	CATWTGEGYGYTF	TGTGCCACCTGGACAGGGGAGGGCTATGGCTACACCTTC
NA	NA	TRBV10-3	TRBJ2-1	CAISDQNRANEQFF	TGTGCCATCAGTGATCAGAACAGGGCTAATGAGCAGTTCTTC
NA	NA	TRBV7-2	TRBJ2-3	CASSLWAADTQYF	TGTGCCAGCAGCTTGTGGGCGGCAGATACGCAGTATTTT
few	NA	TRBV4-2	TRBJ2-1	CASSQGREYNEQFF	TGTGCCAGCAGCCAAGGAAGGGAATACAATGAGCAGTTCTTC
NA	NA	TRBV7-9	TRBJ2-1	CASSLNRAPSYNEQFF	TGTGCCAGCAGCTTAAACAGGGCCCCCTCCTACAATGAGCAGTTCTTC
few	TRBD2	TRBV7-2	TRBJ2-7	CASSLPTGTSGAYEQYF	TGTGCCAGCAGCTTACCCACCGGGACTAGCGGGGCCTACGAGCAGTACTTC